The next 14 T cell receptor beta chains were all read from a single sample in a study of tumor and adjacent non-tumor tissue in lung cancer. TCRbeta libraries were built with three rounds of nested PCR, modified from ARM-PCR. TCRdb processed the multiplex PCR reads anew with MiXCR; each CDR3 protein has one entry. The sample records roughly 81,000 distinct CDR3 sequences, 65% to 75% being singletons. The template was RNA from unsorted bulk tissue. The source material was lung tumor tissue. These receptors all come from a woman in her seventies with non-small cell lung cancer.

Of note for this clonotype: A read error is possible here, since a much larger clone lies one base away. The V and J genes are TRBV20-1 and TRBJ2-1; D not certain. CDR1 and CDR2 (germline): DFQATT, SNEGSKA (reference sequence). The CDR3 contains 15 residues. Here the CDR3 reads CSARNPAPLYNEQLF. The DNA for the CDR3 is TGCAGTGCTAGAAACCCCGCCCCACTCTACAATGAGCAGTTATTC.

The chain is built from TRBV24-1 and TRBJ2-1; no firm D call. CDR3 length: 11 amino acids. V was trimmed by 7 bases and J by 12 bases, leaving 12 bases between them. In germline, CDR1 is KGHDR, CDR2 SFDVKD. The CDR3 spells CATSLAGVQFF. The CDR3 bases are TGTGCCACCAGCCTTGCAGGTGTGCAGTTCTTC.

Concerning this clonotype: With a much larger clone just one base away, this may be a read error. The V gene is TRBV14, the J gene TRBJ2-7; D uncertain. Per germline, CDR1 SGHDN and CDR2 FVKESK. The CDR3 has 13 amino acids. The CDR3 region is CASSHSAHVEHYF. The CDR3 bases are TGTGCCAGCAGCCATTCAGCCCATGTCGAGCATTACTTC.

Points on this clonotype: An end of the junction does not agree with germline; a read error may underlie this. The J gene is TRBJ2-1, the V gene TRBV5-1, with TRBD2 matching 7 bases. This CDR3 spans 16 amino acids. The germline V gene has CDR1 SGHRS and CDR2 YFSETQ. CDR3 in DNA: TGCACCAGCAGCCCACTCACTAGCGAGAGTAACAATGAGCAGTTCTTC. It specifies CTSSPLTSESNNEQFF. The full variable domain, its missing parts supplied by reference TRBV5-1 and TRBJ2-1, is KAGVTQTPRYLIKTRGQQVTLSCSPISGHRSVSWYQQTPGQGLQFLFEYFSETQRNKGNFPGRFSGRQFSNSRSEMNVSTLELGDSALYLCTSSPLTSESNNEQFFGPGTRLTVL.

This chain joins TRBV4-1 and TRBJ2-5; D unresolved. Germline values: CDR1 MGHRA, CDR2 YSYEKL. V was clipped by 11 bases and J by 3 bases, with 16 bases between them. CDR3 length: 13 residues. CDR3 DNA: TGCGCCTCCAACCAAGGTCAGGAAGAGACCCAGTACTTC. This translates into CASNQGQEETQYF.

Details on this clonotype: Here the CDR3 omits its conserved ending phenylalanine or tryptophan, so a read error is the likely source. The V gene is TRBV10-3, the J gene TRBJ2-7, with unresolved D. Trimming removed 2 bases from V and 2 bases from J, with 7 bases in between. Germline CDR1 reads ENHRY; CDR2 reads SYGVKD. This CDR3 comprises 13 residues. Written as DNA, the CDR3 is TGTGCCATCAGTGAGCCCATTCCCTACGAGCAGTACTAT. Encoded protein: CAISEPIPYEQYY.

In this sample, this clonotype turned up many times. The V and J genes are TRBV11-2 and TRBJ1-4; 9 positions match TRBD1. J was trimmed by 4 bases and V by 6 bases; bases with no gene match: 12. The CDR3 extends over 17 amino acids. Germline V gene sequence: CDR1 SGHAT, CDR2 FQNNGV. The CDR3 is CASSSTHRGLGNEKLFF. CDR3 DNA: TGTGCCAGCAGTTCTACGCACAGGGGGCTTGGTAATGAAAAACTGTTTTTT. Looking up the rest from reference TRBV11-2 and TRBJ1-4 gives the full variable domain: EAGVAQSPRYKIIEKRQSVAFWCNPISGHATLYWYQQILGQGPKLLIQFQNNGVVDDSQLPKDRFSAERLKGVDSTLKIQPAKLEDSAVYLCASSSTHRGLGNEKLFFGSGTQLSVL.

This chain connects TRBV29-1 to TRBJ1-1; D remains unclear. The CDR3 spans 12 residues. Per germline, CDR1 SQVTM and CDR2 ANQGSEA. Trimming removed 8 bases from V and 7 bases from J, with 17 bases in between. The CDR3 is CSFGPNGDEAFF. DNA of the CDR3: TGCAGCTTTGGGCCTAATGGGGATGAAGCTTTCTTT.

This chain links TRBV7-9 with TRBJ1-4; D unresolved. This CDR3 has 15 residues. V lost 5 bases and J 8 bases, leaving 18 bases between the germline ends. Germline assignment: CDR1 SEHNR and CDR2 FQNEAQ (reference sequence). CDR3 loop: CASSQDGDLGEKLFF. The CDR3 DNA follows: TGTGCCAGCAGCCAGGACGGGGATCTAGGAGAAAAACTGTTTTTT.

Turning to this clonotype: An end of the junction does not agree with germline; a read error may underlie this. The rearrangement uses TRBV11-1 and TRBJ1-2, with D unclear. CDR3 length: 14 residues. CDR1 is SGHAT and CDR2 is FQDESV in the germline V gene (reference sequence). The CDR3 is CASSHKGVGYGCTF. The CDR3, as DNA: TGTGCCAGCAGTCATAAGGGAGTTGGCTATGGCTGCACCTTC.

Turning to this clonotype: One junction end disagrees with the germline gene, perhaps due to a read error. This chain connects TRBV4-2 to TRBJ2-1, with 8 bases matching TRBD2. Germline-derived CDR1 and CDR2 are LGHNA and YNFKEQ. This CDR3 spans 19 amino acids. The CDR3 DNA is TGTGCCAGCAGCCAAGTTCCATCGACGATGCGGGGGGCCTACAATGAGCAGCTCTTC. This encodes CASSQVPSTMRGAYNEQLF.

About this clonotype: Mismatch with germline at one junction end may stem from a read error. The rearrangement links TRBV6-6 to TRBJ1-2; D is unclear. The CDR3 covers 12 residues. Per the germline V gene, CDR1 is MNHNY and CDR2 is SVGAGI (reference sequence). CDR3 residues: CTSCSGLGFSTF. The CDR3 nucleotides read TGTACCAGCTGTTCCGGATTGGGTTTTAGCACCTTC.

This clonotype showed up just a few times. The rearrangement joins TRBV7-9 to TRBJ2-2; D not resolved. Germline CDR1 SEHNR, CDR2 FQNEAQ (reference sequence). V was cut by 0 bases and J by 1 base, with 6 bases left in between. This CDR3 has 15 amino acids. The CDR3 region is CASSLADVNTGELFF. The CDR3 bases are TGTGCCAGCAGCTTAGCAGACGTGAACACCGGGGAGCTGTTTTTT.

This clonotype was found many times. The chain uses TRBV28 and TRBJ1-3; D is unresolved. Germline V lookup: CDR1 MDHEN, CDR2 SYDVKM. Trimming took 5 bases from V and 1 from J, leaving 15 bases between them. The CDR3 sequence is 16 residues long. This chain's CDR3 is CASSPPAGRSGNTIYF. The CDR3 DNA reads TGTGCCAGCAGTCCCCCGGCAGGCCGGTCTGGAAACACCATATATTTT.